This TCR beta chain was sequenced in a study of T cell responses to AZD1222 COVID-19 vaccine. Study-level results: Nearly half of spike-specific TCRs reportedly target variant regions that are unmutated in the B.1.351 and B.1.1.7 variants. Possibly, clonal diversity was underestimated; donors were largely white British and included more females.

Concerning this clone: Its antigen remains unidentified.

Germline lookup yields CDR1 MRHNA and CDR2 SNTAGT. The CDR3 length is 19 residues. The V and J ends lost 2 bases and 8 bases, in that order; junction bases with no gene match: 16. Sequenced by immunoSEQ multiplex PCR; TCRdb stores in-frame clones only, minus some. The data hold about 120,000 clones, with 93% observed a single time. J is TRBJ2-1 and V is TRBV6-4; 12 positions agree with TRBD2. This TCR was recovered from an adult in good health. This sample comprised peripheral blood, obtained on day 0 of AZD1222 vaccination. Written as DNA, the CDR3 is TGTGCCAGCAGTGACCCAAATGAAGAACTAGCGGGAGGATACCATGAGCAGTTCTTC. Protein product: CASSDPNEELAGGYHEQFF.